Below, 10 T cell receptor beta chains from the same sample are listed, as sequenced in a study of identical twins' blood T cells. A single record per CDR3 protein comes from TCRdb applying MiXCR to the 5' RACE reads. Of about 370,000 distinct CDR3 sequences in the sample, over 25% were seen once. Sequencing used PBMCs. These receptors came from a woman aged 18-49 years in good health.

This chain joins TRBV4-3 and TRBJ1-6, with D perhaps matching TRBD1 (5 bases). Germline CDR1 reads LGHNA; CDR2 reads YSLEER. Trimming cost V 1 base and J 5 bases, with 12 bases left between them. The CDR3 totals 16 residues. CDR3 sequence (DNA): TGCGCCAGCAGCCAAGGCCCGGGACCCGATAATTCACCCCTCCACTTT. Translating gives CASSQGPGPDNSPLHF.

On this clonotype: As the CDR3 is not closed by the conserved phenylalanine or tryptophan, this likely results from a read error. The V gene is TRBV20-1, the J gene TRBJ2-3, with TRBD2 matching over 7 bases. This CDR3 has 18 amino acids. Germline CDR1 reads DFQATT; CDR2 reads SNEGSKA (reference sequence). The ends lost 3 bases at V and 4 bases at J; junction bases unmatched: 19. In DNA form, the CDR3 reads TGCAGTGCTAGTAAGGGCCGGGGCGGCGGGAGATTTGCAGATACGCAGTATTCT. It specifies CSASKGRGGGRFADTQYS.

This clonotype was observed a few times. The junction departs from germline at one end; a sequencing error may be responsible. This chain links TRBV6-6 with TRBJ2-1, with 8 bases matching TRBD1. The CDR3 runs to 13 residues. CDR1 is MNHNY, CDR2 SVGAGI, per germline (reference sequence). As DNA, the CDR3 is TGCGCCAGCAGCACGACAGGGGCCAATGAGCAGTTCTTC. The encoded protein is CASSTTGANEQFF.

The CDR3 reads CASRGGSSGSYNEQFF. Written as DNA, the CDR3 is TGTGCCAGCAGGGGAGGTTCTAGCGGGAGCTACAATGAGCAGTTCTTC. The V gene is TRBV12-3 or TRBV12-4, the J gene TRBJ2-1; 10 bases fit TRBD2. This CDR3 contains 16 residues. V lost 6 bases and J lost 3; bases outside the gene matches: 8.

This clonotype was picked up a small number of times. The rearrangement uses TRBV7-9 and TRBJ2-1, with 9 bases lining up with TRBD1. The length of the CDR3 is 18 residues. Trimming took 6 bases from V and 4 from J; bases not matched to a gene: 16. CDR1 is SEHNR, CDR2 FQNEAQ, per germline (reference sequence). The DNA of the CDR3 is TGTGCCAGCAGAGCACAACCGGGACAGGGTAAAGGATACAATGAGCAGTTCTTC. Its translation: CASRAQPGQGKGYNEQFF.

The chain's CDR3 is CASSPGTGLNTEAFF. DNA of the CDR3: TGTGCCAGCAGCCCTGGGACAGGACTGAACACTGAAGCTTTCTTT. This chain uses TRBV6-5 with TRBJ1-1; 8 bases align to TRBD1. The CDR3 contains 15 residues. Trimming took 6 bases from V and 0 from J; bases not matched to a gene: 6. Germline V gives CDR1 MNHEY, CDR2 SVGAGI.

This clonotype turned up a few times. The V and J genes are TRBV29-1 and TRBJ1-1; D not resolved. V shed 4 bases and J shed 0 bases, with 15 bases lying between them. The germline gives CDR1 SQVTM, CDR2 ANQGSEA. CDR3 length: 15 residues. The CDR3 DNA reads as TGCAGCGTTGCCTCTGGCGGCCTCATGAACACTGAAGCTTTCTTT. Protein product: CSVASGGLMNTEAFF. Combining the CDR3 with reference TRBV29-1 and TRBJ1-1 gives the whole variable domain SAVISQKPSRDICQRGTSLTIQCQVDSQVTMMFWYRQQPGQSLTLIATANQGSEATYESGFVIDKFPISRPNLTFSTLTVSNMSPEDSSIYLCSVASGGLMNTEAFFGQGTRLTVV.

The chain has TRBV7-9 and TRBJ1-1; no clear D gene. CDR1 is SEHNR and CDR2 is FQNEAQ in the germline V gene (reference sequence). The CDR3 is 13 residues long. V lost 3 bases and J 8 bases, leaving 13 bases between the germline ends. This CDR3 is CASSFFGRPEAFF. CDR3 coding DNA: TGTGCCAGCAGCTTTTTCGGAAGACCCGAAGCTTTCTTT.

J is TRBJ1-6 and V is TRBV7-9; no clear D gene. The CDR3 sequence is 13 residues long. Germline lookup yields CDR1 SEHNR and CDR2 FQNEAQ (reference sequence). Trimming removed 8 bases from V and 5 bases from J, with 10 bases in between. DNA of the CDR3: TGTGCCAGCCTGAAGGTCCATAATTCACCCCTCCACTTT. Amino acid sequence: CASLKVHNSPLHF.

This clonotype was picked up a small number of times. The V gene is TRBV19, the J gene TRBJ1-1, with TRBD1 matching over 10 bases. Germline CDR1 reads LNHDA; CDR2 reads SQIVND (reference sequence). J gave up 4 bases and V 1 base, and 9 bases lay outside the gene matches. CDR3 length: 17 residues. Here the CDR3 reads CASSIGGTGAMSTEAFF. The CDR3 nucleotides are TGTGCCAGTAGTATAGGGGGGACAGGGGCGATGAGCACTGAAGCTTTCTTT.